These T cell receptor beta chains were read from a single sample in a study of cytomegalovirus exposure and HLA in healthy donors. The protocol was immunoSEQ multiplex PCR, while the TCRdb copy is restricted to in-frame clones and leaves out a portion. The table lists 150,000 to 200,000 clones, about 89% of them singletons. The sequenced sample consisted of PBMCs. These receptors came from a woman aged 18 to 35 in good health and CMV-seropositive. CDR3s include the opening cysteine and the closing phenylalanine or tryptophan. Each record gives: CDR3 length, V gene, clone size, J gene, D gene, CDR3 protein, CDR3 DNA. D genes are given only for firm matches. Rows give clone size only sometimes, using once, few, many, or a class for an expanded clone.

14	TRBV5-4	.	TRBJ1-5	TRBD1	CASSLQGAGQPQHF	TGTGCCAGCAGCTTACAGGGGGCGGGTCAGCCCCAGCATTTT
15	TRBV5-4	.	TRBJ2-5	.	CASSPRQGRRETQYF	TGTGCCAGCAGCCCGAGGCAGGGGCGGCGGGAGACCCAGTACTTC
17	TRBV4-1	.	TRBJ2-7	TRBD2	CASSQGSLGLALYEQYF	TGCGCCAGCAGCCAAGGCAGTTTGGGACTAGCTCTCTACGAGCAGTACTTC
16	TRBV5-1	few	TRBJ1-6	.	CASSLAPGNGDSPLHF	TGCGCCAGCAGCTTGGCCCCGGGAAACGGCGATTCACCCCTCCACTTT
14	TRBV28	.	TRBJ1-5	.	CASSLSSPGQPQHF	TGTGCCAGCAGTTTATCATCGCCAGGACAGCCCCAGCATTTT
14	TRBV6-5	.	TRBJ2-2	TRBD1	CASRGQGGTGELFF	TGTGCCAGCAGGGGACAGGGTGGAACCGGGGAGCTGTTTTTT
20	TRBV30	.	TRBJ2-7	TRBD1	CAWSVQGRDRFYKGPYEQYF	TGTGCCTGGAGTGTACAAGGAAGGGACAGGTTCTACAAGGGTCCCTACGAGCAGTACTTC
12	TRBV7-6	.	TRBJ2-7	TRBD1	CASSAQGAEQYF	TGTGCCAGCAGCGCACAGGGGGCCGAGCAGTACTTC
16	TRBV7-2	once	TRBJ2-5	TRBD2	CASSFLQREEQETQYF	TGTGCCAGCAGCTTCTTACAGCGGGAGGAACAAGAGACCCAGTACTTC
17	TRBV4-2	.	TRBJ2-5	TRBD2	CASSQEKSGRGAETQYF	TGTGCCAGCAGCCAAGAGAAAAGCGGGAGGGGCGCAGAGACCCAGTACTTC
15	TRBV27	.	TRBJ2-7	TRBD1	CASSLSGQGHYEQYF	TGTGCCAGCAGTCTGTCGGGACAGGGCCACTACGAGCAGTACTTC
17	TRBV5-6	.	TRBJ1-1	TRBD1	CASSLGGSMDRVTEAFF	TGTGCCAGCAGCTTGGGGGGGTCGATGGACAGGGTGACTGAAGCTTTCTTT
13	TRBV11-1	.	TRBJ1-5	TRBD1	CASATDRGQPQHF	TGTGCCAGCGCGACGGACAGGGGACAGCCCCAGCATTTT
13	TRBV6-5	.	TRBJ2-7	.	CASSYAEAYEQYF	TGTGCCAGCAGTTACGCGGAAGCCTACGAGCAGTACTTC
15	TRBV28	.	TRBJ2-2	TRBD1	CASSLRQGATGELFF	TGTGCCAGCAGTTTAAGACAGGGAGCCACCGGGGAGCTGTTTTTT